These 8 T cell receptor beta chains share one sample of origin, sequenced in a study of T-cell memory formation after mild COVID-19. TCRdb reanalysed the 5' RACE reads using MiXCR and keeps one entry per CDR3 protein. The profile covers about 610,000 distinct CDR3 sequences, with around 16% appearing a single time and 8.1% taken by the ten largest. Material for sequencing was PBMCs or a T cell subset sorted from them (not recorded which). These receptor sequences come from an adult woman who had mild COVID-19 (a few samples of this study predate the infection). Cell type and time point are not known.

This clonotype was recorded a few times. The J gene is TRBJ1-2, the V gene TRBV6-6; 9 nucleotides agree with TRBD1. Germline lookup yields CDR1 MNHNY and CDR2 SVGAGI (reference sequence). The CDR3 has 12 amino acids. After removal of 4 bases from V and 11 bases from J, the junction contained 5 bases not matched to a gene. The DNA for the CDR3 is TGTGCCAGCAGTTGGGACAGGGAAACTTACACCTTC. Its protein is CASSWDRETYTF.

The chain employs TRBV7-9 and TRBJ1-1; no reliable D call. The CDR3 loop spans 15 amino acids. CDR1 and CDR2 (germline): SEHNR, FQNEAQ (reference sequence). V lost 5 bases to trimming and J lost 1 base, with 14 bases between them. The CDR3 bases are TGTGCCAGCAGCCGCATGTCGGGAGGGAACACTGAAGCTTTCTTT. It encodes CASSRMSGGNTEAFF.

This rearrangement joins TRBV6-5 to TRBJ2-5; possible D gene TRBD2, 6 bases. The germline CDR1 and CDR2 sequences are MNHEY and SVGAGI. V lost 4 bases and J 4 bases, leaving 22 bases between the germline ends. The CDR3 extends over 17 amino acids. DNA of the CDR3: TGTGCCAGCAGTTTGGGTGGCTCGGGGGTGTTAGGAGAGACCCAGTACTTC. Translation gives CASSLGGSGVLGETQYF.

The chain combines TRBV6-1 with TRBJ1-5; 9 bases map to TRBD1. The CDR3 runs 13 residues. V was pared by 8 bases and J by 5 bases, with 4 bases of the junction left unmatched. From germline, CDR1 is MNHNS and CDR2 SASEGT. The CDR3 is CASARTGDQPQHF. CDR3 sequence (DNA): TGTGCCAGCGCGAGGACAGGGGATCAGCCCCAGCATTTT.

This clonotype came up a few times. This chain joins TRBV4-3 and TRBJ1-3; 7 positions match TRBD1. Germline V gene lookup returns CDR1 LGHNA and CDR2 YSLEER. The CDR3 consists of 16 residues. Losses at the gene ends were 0 bases for V and 4 bases for J; bases not matched to a gene: 6. The CDR3 protein is CASSQERDSRGNTIYF. For the CDR3, the DNA is TGCGCCAGCAGCCAAGAGAGGGACAGTCGAGGAAACACCATATATTTT.

This clonotype was seen only once. This chain uses TRBV12-3 or TRBV12-4 with TRBJ2-3; 12 bases line up with TRBD2. This CDR3 comprises 16 residues. V trimming: 5 bases; J trimming: 8 bases; junction bases outside the gene matches: 11. This chain's CDR3 is CASSPGLAGRSGTQYF. The CDR3 DNA is TGTGCCAGCAGTCCCGGACTAGCGGGGCGGAGCGGTACGCAGTATTTT.

This clonotype was seen only once. The chain combines TRBV6-2 or TRBV6-3 with TRBJ1-2; 7 positions match TRBD1. The CDR3 is made up of 16 amino acids. J lost 2 bases, V lost 4 bases, and 10 bases had no gene match. Germline V gene data show CDR1 as MNHEY and CDR2 as SVGEGT. The CDR3 region is CASSSQLDRTNYGYTF. The CDR3 nucleotides are TGTGCCAGCAGTTCCCAGTTGGACAGGACGAACTATGGCTACACCTTC.

In its sample, this clonotype was seen a few times. This chain links TRBV7-9 with TRBJ2-1; 8 bases line up with TRBD2. The CDR3 is made up of 15 amino acids. The ends lost 4 bases at V and 6 bases at J; junction bases unmatched: 8. CDR1 is SEHNR and CDR2 is FQNEAQ in the germline V gene (reference sequence). DNA for the CDR3: TGTGCCAGCAGCTGGCCGGGACTAGGTGGCAATGAGCAGTTCTTC. As protein: CASSWPGLGGNEQFF.